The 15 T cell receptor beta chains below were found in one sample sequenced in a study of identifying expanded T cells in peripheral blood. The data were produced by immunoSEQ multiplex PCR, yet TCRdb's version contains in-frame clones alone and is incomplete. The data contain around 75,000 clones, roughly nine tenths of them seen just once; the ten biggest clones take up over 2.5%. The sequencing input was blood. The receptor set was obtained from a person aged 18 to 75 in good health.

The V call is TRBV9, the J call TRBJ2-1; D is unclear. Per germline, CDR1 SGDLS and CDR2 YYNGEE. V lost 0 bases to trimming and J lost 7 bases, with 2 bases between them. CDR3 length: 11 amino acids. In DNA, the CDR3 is TGTGCCAGCAGCGTAGAGAATGAGCAGTTCTTC. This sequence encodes CASSVENEQFF.

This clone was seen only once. CDR3 sequence reads: CASSHTGGSDEKLFF. DNA of the CDR3: TGTGCCAGCTCACATACCGGCGGGTCGGATGAAAAACTGTTTTTT. The chain links TRBV18 to TRBJ1-4; D not resolved. Trimming stripped 4 bases from V and 6 bases from J, with 15 bases between. CDR3 length: 15 residues. Germline lookup yields CDR1 KGHSH and CDR2 LQKENI.

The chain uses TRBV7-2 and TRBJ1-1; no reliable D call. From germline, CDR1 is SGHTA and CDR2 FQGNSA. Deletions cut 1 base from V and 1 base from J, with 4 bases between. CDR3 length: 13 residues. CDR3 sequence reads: CASSLVQNTEAFF. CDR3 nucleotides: TGTGCCAGCAGCTTAGTACAGAACACTGAAGCTTTCTTT. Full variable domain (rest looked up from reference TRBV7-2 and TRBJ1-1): GAGVSQSPSNKVTEKGKDVELRCDPISGHTALYWYRQSLGQGLEFLIYFQGNSAPDKSGLPSDRFSAERTGGSVSTLTIQRTQQEDSAVYLCASSLVQNTEAFFGQGTRLTVV.

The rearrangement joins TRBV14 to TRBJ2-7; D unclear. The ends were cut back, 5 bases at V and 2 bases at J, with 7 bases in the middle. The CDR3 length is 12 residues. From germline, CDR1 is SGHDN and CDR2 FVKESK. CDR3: CASSKQPYEQYF. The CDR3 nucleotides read TGTGCCAGCAGCAAACAACCCTACGAGCAGTACTTC. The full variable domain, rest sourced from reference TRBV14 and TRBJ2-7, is EAGVTQFPSHSVIEKGQTVTLRCDPISGHDNLYWYRRVMGKEIKFLLHFVKESKQDESGMPNNRFLAERTGGTYSTLKVQPAELEDSGVYFCASSKQPYEQYFGPGTRLTVT.

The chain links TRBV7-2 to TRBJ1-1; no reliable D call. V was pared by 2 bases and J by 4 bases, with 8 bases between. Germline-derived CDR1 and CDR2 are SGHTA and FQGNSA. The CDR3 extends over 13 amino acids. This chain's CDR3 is CASSLSPPTEAFF. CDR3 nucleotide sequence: TGTGCCAGCAGCTTAAGTCCCCCCACTGAAGCTTTCTTT. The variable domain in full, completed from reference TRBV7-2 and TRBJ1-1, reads GAGVSQSPSNKVTEKGKDVELRCDPISGHTALYWYRQSLGQGLEFLIYFQGNSAPDKSGLPSDRFSAERTGGSVSTLTIQRTQQEDSAVYLCASSLSPPTEAFFGQGTRLTVV.

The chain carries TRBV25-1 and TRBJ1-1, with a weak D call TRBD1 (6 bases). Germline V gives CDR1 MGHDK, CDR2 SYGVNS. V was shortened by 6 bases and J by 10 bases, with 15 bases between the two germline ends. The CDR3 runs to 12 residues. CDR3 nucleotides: TGTGCCAGCAGCCCCTCCCAGGGGAGAGCTTTCTTT. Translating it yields CASSPSQGRAFF.

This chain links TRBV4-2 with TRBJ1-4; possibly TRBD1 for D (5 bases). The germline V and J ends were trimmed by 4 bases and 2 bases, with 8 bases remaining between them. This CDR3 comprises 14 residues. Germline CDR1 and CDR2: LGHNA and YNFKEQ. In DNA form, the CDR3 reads TGTGCCAGCAGCCTAGACAGCACTAATGAAAAACTGTTTTTT. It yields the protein CASSLDSTNEKLFF.

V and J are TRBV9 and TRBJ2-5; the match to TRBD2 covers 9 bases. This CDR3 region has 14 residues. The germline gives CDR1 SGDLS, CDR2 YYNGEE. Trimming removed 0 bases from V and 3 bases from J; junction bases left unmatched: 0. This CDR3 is CASSVGLAEETQYF. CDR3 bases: TGTGCCAGCAGCGTAGGACTAGCGGAAGAGACCCAGTACTTC.

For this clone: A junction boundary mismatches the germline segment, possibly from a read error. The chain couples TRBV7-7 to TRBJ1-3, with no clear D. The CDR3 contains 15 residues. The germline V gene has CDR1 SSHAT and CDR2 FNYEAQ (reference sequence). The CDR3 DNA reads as TGTGCTAGCAGCTTAGGTCTGGGAGCCGGAAACACCATATATTTT. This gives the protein CASSLGLGAGNTIYF.

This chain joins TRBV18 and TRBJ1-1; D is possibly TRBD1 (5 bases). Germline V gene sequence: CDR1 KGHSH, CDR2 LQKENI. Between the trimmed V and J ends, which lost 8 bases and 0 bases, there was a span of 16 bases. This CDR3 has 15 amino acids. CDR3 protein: CASLNRGSMNTEAFF. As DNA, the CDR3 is TGTGCCAGCCTAAACCGGGGGTCCATGAACACTGAAGCTTTCTTT.

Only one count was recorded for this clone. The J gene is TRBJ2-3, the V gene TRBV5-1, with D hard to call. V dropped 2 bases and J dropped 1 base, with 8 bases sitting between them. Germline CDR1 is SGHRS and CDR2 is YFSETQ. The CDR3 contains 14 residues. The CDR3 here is CASSFTTGTDTQYF. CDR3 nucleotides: TGCGCCAGCAGCTTCACTACAGGCACAGATACGCAGTATTTT.

CDR3 bases: TGTGCCAGCAGTGAATGGCCAGCCCTTGAAGCTTTCTTT. Its protein is CASSEWPALEAFF. This chain links TRBV6-1 with TRBJ1-1; D call uncertain. The CDR3 length is 13 residues. The V end was cut by 2 bases, the J end by 7 bases, with 11 bases between. Germline values: CDR1 MNHNS, CDR2 SASEGT.

CDR3 nucleotide sequence: TGTGCCAGCAGTATTGACAGGTATCAGCCCCAGCATTTT. This codes for CASSIDRYQPQHF. The J gene is TRBJ1-5, the V gene TRBV27; possible D gene TRBD1, 6 bases. There are 13 residues in the CDR3. Trimming took 5 bases from V and 5 from J, leaving 10 bases between them. Germline CDR1 is MNHEY and CDR2 is SMNVEV (reference sequence).

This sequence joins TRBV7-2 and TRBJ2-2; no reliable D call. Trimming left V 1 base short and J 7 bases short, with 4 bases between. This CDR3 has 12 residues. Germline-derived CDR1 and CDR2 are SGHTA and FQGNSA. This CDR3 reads CASSLGVGELFF. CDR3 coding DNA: TGTGCCAGCAGCTTAGGTGTCGGGGAGCTGTTTTTT. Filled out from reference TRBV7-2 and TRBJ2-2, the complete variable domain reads GAGVSQSPSNKVTEKGKDVELRCDPISGHTALYWYRQSLGQGLEFLIYFQGNSAPDKSGLPSDRFSAERTGGSVSTLTIQRTQQEDSAVYLCASSLGVGELFFGEGSRLTVL.

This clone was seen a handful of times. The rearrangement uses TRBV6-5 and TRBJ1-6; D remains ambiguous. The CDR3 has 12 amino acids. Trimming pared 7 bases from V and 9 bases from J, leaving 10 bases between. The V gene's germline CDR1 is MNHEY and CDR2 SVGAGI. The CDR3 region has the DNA TGTGCCAGCAACACCTATCGTTCACCCCTCCACTTT. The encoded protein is CASNTYRSPLHF.